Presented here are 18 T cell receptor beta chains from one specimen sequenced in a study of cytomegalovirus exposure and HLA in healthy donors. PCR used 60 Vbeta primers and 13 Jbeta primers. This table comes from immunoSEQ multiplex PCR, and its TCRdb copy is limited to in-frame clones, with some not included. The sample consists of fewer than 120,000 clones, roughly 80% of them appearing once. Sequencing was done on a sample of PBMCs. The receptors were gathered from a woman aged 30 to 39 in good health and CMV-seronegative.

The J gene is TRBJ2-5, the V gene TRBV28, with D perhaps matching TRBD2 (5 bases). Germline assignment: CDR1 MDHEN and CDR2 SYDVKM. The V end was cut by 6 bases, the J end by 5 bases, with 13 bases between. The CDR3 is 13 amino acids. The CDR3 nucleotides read TGTGCCAGCAGCAACACTAGACTCGAGACCCAGTACTTC. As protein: CASSNTRLETQYF.

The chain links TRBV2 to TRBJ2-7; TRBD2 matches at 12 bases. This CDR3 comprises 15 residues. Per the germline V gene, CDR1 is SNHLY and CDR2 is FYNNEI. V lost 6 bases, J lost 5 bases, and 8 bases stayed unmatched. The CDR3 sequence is CASRVLAGGRDEQYF. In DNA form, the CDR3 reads TGTGCCAGCAGAGTGCTAGCGGGAGGGCGCGACGAGCAGTACTTC.

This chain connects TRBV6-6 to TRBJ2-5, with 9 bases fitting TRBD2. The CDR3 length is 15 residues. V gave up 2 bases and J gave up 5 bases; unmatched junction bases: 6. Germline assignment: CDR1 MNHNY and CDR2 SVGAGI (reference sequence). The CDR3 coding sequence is TGTGCCAGCAGTTACCTGCGGGGGGGCCGGGAGACCCAGTACTTC. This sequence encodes CASSYLRGGRETQYF.

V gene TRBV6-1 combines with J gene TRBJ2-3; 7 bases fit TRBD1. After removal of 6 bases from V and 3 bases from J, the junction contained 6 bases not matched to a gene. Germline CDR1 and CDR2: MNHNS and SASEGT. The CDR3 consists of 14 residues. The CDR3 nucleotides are TGTGCCAGCAGCCCAAGGGGGCGGACAGATACGCAGTATTTT. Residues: CASSPRGRTDTQYF.

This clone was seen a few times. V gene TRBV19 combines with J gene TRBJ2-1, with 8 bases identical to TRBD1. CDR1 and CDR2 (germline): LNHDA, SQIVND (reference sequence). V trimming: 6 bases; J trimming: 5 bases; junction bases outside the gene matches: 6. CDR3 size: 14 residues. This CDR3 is CASRVGQGDNEQFF. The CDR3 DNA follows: TGTGCCAGTAGGGTCGGACAGGGAGACAATGAGCAGTTCTTC.

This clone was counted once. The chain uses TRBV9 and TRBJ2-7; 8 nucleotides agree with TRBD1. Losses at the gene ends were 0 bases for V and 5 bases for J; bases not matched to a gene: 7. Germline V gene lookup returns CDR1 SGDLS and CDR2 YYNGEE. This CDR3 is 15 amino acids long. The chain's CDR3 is CASSVVGDRFDEQYF. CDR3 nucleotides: TGTGCCAGCAGCGTAGTTGGGGACAGGTTCGACGAGCAGTACTTC. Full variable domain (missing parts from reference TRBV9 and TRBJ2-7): DSGVTQTPKHLITATGQRVTLRCSPRSGDLSVYWYQQSLDQGLQFLIQYYNGEERAKGNILERFSAQQFPDLHSELNLSSLELGDSALYFCASSVVGDRFDEQYFGPGTRLTVT.

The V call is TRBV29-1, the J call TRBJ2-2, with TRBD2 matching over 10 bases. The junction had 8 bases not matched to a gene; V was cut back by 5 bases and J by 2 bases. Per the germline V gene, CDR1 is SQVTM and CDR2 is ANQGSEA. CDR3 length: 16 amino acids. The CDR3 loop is CSVFASGGANTGELFF. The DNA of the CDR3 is TGCAGCGTTTTCGCTAGCGGGGGCGCAAACACCGGGGAGCTGTTTTTT.

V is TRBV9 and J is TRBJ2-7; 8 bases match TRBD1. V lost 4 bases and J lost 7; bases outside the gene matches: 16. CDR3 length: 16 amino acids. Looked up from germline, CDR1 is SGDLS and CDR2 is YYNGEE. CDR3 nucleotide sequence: TGTGCCAGCAGCCCGAGACCGATACAGGGGGAAGGGGAGCAGTACTTC. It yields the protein CASSPRPIQGEGEQYF.

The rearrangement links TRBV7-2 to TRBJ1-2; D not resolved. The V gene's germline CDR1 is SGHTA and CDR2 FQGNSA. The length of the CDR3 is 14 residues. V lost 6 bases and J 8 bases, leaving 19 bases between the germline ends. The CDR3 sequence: CASSSRDGLRGYTF. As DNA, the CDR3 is TGTGCCAGCAGTTCTCGCGACGGACTTCGGGGCTACACCTTC.

CDR3 loop: CATRNRVPPYEQYF. CDR3 nucleotides: TGTGCCACCAGAAACAGGGTCCCCCCCTACGAGCAGTACTTC. The chain carries TRBV28 and TRBJ2-7; possible D gene TRBD1, 6 bases. Trimming took 10 bases from V and 2 from J, leaving 18 bases between them. The CDR3 contains 14 residues. Germline CDR1 is MDHEN and CDR2 is SYDVKM.

The CDR3 nucleotides read TGTGCCAGCAGCGTTGAGACTAGCGGCACAGATACGCAGTATTTT. It codes for CASSVETSGTDTQYF. The rearrangement uses TRBV9 and TRBJ2-3, with 8 bases identical to TRBD2. The V segment lost 2 bases and the J segment 1 base; nucleotides outside the gene matches: 3. Germline CDR1 reads SGDLS; CDR2 reads YYNGEE. This CDR3 contains 15 residues.

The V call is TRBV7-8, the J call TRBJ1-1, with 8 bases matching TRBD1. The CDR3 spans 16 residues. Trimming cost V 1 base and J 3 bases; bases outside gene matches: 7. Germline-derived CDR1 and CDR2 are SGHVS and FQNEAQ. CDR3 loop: CASSLGFQGAYTEAFF. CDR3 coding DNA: TGTGCCAGCAGCTTAGGATTTCAGGGGGCGTACACTGAAGCTTTCTTT.

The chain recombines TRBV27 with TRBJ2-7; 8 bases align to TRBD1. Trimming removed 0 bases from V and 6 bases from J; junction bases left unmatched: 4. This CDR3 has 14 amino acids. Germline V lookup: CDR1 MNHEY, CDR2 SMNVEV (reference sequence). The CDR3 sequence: CASSLSGQGPEQYF. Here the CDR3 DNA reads TGTGCCAGCAGTTTATCAGGACAGGGTCCCGAGCAGTACTTC.

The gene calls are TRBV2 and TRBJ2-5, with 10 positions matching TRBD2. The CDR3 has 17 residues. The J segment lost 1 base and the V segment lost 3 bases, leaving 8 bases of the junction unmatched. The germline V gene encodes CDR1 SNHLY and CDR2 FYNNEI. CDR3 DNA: TGTGCCAGCAGTGAGTGGACTAGCGGAGTATTCCAAGAGACCCAGTACTTC. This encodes CASSEWTSGVFQETQYF. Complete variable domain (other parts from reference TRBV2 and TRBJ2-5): EPEVTQTPSHQVTQMGQEVILRCVPISNHLYFYWYRQILGQKVEFLVSFYNNEISEKSEIFDDQFSVERPDGSNFTLKIRSTKLEDSAMYFCASSEWTSGVFQETQYFGPGTRLLVL.

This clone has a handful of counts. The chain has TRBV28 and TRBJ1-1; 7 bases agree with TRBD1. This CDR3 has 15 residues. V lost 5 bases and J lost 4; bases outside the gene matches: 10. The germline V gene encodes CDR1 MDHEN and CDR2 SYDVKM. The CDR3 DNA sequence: TGTGCCAGCAGTGACCCCCGGACAGGACCCACTGAAGCTTTCTTT. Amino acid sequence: CASSDPRTGPTEAFF.

In DNA form, the CDR3 reads TGTGCCAGCAGCCTTATGAACACTGAAGCTTTCTTT. Protein product: CASSLMNTEAFF. This chain uses TRBV28 with TRBJ1-1; D remains ambiguous. The CDR3 loop spans 12 amino acids. Trimming removed 6 bases from V and 0 bases from J, with 5 bases in between. CDR1 is MDHEN and CDR2 is SYDVKM in the germline V gene.

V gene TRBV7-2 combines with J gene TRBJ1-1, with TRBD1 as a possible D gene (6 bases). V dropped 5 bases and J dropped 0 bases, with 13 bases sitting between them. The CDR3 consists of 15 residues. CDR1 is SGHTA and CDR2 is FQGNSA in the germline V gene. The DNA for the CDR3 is TGTGCCAGCAGCCGGACAGTTTCCATGAACACTGAAGCTTTCTTT. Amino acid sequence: CASSRTVSMNTEAFF.

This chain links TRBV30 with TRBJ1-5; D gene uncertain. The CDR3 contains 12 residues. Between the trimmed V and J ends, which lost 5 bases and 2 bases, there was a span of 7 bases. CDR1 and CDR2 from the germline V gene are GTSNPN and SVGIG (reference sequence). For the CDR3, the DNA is TGTGCCTGGGCACAAGGCAATCAGCCCCAGCATTTT. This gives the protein CAWAQGNQPQHF.